The T cell receptor beta chain under discussion was sequenced for a study of cytomegalovirus exposure and HLA in healthy donors. Study observations and caveats: Common viral pathogens were later found to be apparently linked to several of the most significant clusters. The authors listed approximately 160 TCR beta chains as cytomegalovirus-associated. The classifier, whose performance was assessed in both the original and validation cohorts, reportedly diagnosed cytomegalovirus status with high specificity and sensitivity. Trimming of TCR beta V- and J-genes showed a link, identified in a later analysis, to a missense DCLRE1C variant.

Primers for the PCR totalled 60 Vbeta and 13 Jbeta. Assay: immunoSEQ multiplex PCR; the TCRdb copy retains only in-frame clones and omits some. The sample holds approximately 150,000 clones, around 79% seen once. Trimming took 4 bases from V and 2 from J; bases not matched to a gene: 1. The CDR3 spans 13 residues. The germline CDR1 and CDR2 sequences are MNHEY and SMNVEV (reference sequence). On this clone: Its specificity is not known.

V and J are TRBV27 and TRBJ2-7, with TRBD1 identical over 8 bases. The sequenced sample consisted of PBMCs. The TCR was taken from a male donor in good health and CMV-seronegative. The CDR3 sequence is CASSSGGTYEQYF. CDR3 nucleotide sequence: TGTGCCAGCAGTTCAGGGGGCACCTACGAGCAGTACTTC.